This T cell receptor beta chain was obtained from a study of shared clonotypes between healthy human individuals. As originally analysed: Quality scores were absent from the junction-only immunoSEQ sequences, so filtering differed. The method was immunoSEQ multiplex PCR; TCRdb's version includes in-frame clones alone and lacks a portion of them. V, J and clone size are those of that table, while D and trimming were read from the DNA. The data hold around 720,000 clones, with around 73% observed a single time. Every donor was a Caucasian adult from Nashville, Tennessee. Findings and caveats of the study: Relative to their counterparts shared across all four donors, non-shared clonotypes exhibited diminished generation probabilities. Represented diversity, genetic and exposure-history alike, was limited by few donors.

A note on this clone: Its target is not known.

The length of the CDR3 is 15 residues. Germline lookup yields CDR1 SGHNT and CDR2 YYREEE (reference sequence). The trim removed 7 bases at V and 1 base at J, leaving 9 bases unmatched. The sequence was obtained from a woman aged 30 to 39 in good health. The sequencing sample was made of memory CD4+ T cells sorted from blood. Subset noted: CD45RA-negative fraction. V usage is TRBV5-4 and J usage is TRBJ2-7, with 9 nucleotides matching TRBD1. CDR3 in DNA: TGTGCCAGCCGCCGCTTCGGACAGGGGTCCTACGAGCAGTACTTC. Translation: CASRRFGQGSYEQYF.